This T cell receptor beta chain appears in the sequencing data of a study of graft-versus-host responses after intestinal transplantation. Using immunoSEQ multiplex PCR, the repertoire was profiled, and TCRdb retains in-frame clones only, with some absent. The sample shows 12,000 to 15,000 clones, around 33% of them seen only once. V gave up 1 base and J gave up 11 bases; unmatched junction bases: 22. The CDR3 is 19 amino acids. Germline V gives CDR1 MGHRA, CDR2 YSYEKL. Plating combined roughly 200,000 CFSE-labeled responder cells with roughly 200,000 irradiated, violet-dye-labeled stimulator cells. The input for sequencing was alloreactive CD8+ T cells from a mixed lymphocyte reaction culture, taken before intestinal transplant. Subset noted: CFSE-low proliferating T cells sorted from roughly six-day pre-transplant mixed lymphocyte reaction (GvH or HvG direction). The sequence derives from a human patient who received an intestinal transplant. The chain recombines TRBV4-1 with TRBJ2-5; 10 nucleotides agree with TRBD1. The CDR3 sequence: CASSQVQWNLGQGYNEQYF. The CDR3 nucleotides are TGCGCCAGCAGCCAAGTCCAATGGAACCTGGGACAGGGGTACAATGAGCAGTACTTC.